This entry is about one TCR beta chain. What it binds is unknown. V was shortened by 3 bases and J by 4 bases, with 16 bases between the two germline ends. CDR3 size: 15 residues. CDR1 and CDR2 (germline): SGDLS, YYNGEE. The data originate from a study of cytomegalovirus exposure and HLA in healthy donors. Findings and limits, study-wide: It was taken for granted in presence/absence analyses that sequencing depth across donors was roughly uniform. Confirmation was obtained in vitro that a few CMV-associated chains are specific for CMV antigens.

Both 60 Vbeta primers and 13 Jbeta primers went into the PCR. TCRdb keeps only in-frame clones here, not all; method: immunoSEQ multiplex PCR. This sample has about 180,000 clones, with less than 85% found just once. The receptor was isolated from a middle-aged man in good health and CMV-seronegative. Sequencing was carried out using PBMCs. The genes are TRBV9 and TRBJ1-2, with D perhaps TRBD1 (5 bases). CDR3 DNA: TGTGCCAGCAGCGCCTCGGGAGGGGTTAGCTATGGCTACACCTTC. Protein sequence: CASSASGGVSYGYTF.